These T cell receptor beta chains were read from a single sample in a study of T cell responses to AZD1222 COVID-19 vaccine. Clones were read by immunoSEQ multiplex PCR, and TCRdb kept only the in-frame ones, dropping some. Here the sample spans 52,000 or so clones, approximately 89% being singletons. The material was peripheral blood, obtained on day 0 of MenACWY control vaccination. These receptors all come from an adult in good health. Both conserved end residues are part of each CDR3. A D gene is named only where the DNA matches it firmly. The size of a clone is reported for some rows only, either as once, few or many, or as a class for expanded clones.

clone size: -
J gene: TRBJ2-2
CDR3 length: 14
D gene: -
V gene: TRBV30
CDR3 DNA: TGTGCCGGGGGATGGGGGGTCCCTTCGGGGGAGCTGTTTTTT
CDR3 protein: CAGGWGVPSGELFF

clone size: -
J gene: TRBJ2-7
CDR3 length: 20
D gene: TRBD2
V gene: TRBV28
CDR3 DNA: TGTGCCAGCAGTCGCGAGCGGCGACTAGCGGGAGGGCCGGTCTCCTACGAGCAGTACTTC
CDR3 protein: CASSRERRLAGGPVSYEQYF

clone size: -
J gene: TRBJ2-1
CDR3 length: 15
D gene: -
V gene: TRBV14
CDR3 DNA: TGTGCCAGCAGCCAAGATTACAGCAACTACAATGAGCAGTTCTTC
CDR3 protein: CASSQDYSNYNEQFF

clone size: -
J gene: TRBJ1-2
CDR3 length: 15
D gene: -
V gene: TRBV19
CDR3 DNA: TGTGCCAGTAGTGCCCGGGACATCCCGGCGGGGGGCTACACCTTC
CDR3 protein: CASSARDIPAGGYTF

clone size: few
J gene: TRBJ2-7
CDR3 length: 15
D gene: TRBD2
V gene: TRBV6-5
CDR3 DNA: TGTGCCAGCAGACCAAAGCGGGGGAGCTCCTACGAGCAGTACTTC
CDR3 protein: CASRPKRGSSYEQYF

clone size: -
J gene: TRBJ2-7
CDR3 length: 16
D gene: TRBD1
V gene: TRBV30
CDR3 DNA: TGTGCCTGGAGTGCTAAATCCCCGTTGGACAGGGTCGAGCAGTACTTC
CDR3 protein: CAWSAKSPLDRVEQYF

clone size: once
J gene: TRBJ1-1
CDR3 length: 13
D gene: -
V gene: TRBV5-6
CDR3 DNA: TGTGTCAGCAGCTCGAGGGCCGGGACTGAAGCTTTCTTT
CDR3 protein: CVSSSRAGTEAFF

clone size: -
J gene: TRBJ1-2
CDR3 length: 16
D gene: -
V gene: TRBV6-2/TRBV6-3
CDR3 DNA: TGTGCCAGCAGTTACTCGGGGACATCGAGAGTGTATGGCTACACCTTC
CDR3 protein: CASSYSGTSRVYGYTF

clone size: once
J gene: TRBJ2-7
CDR3 length: 14
D gene: TRBD2
V gene: TRBV5-1
CDR3 DNA: TGCGCCAGCGGTCCCGGGACTAGCGACTACGAGCAGTACTTC
CDR3 protein: CASGPGTSDYEQYF

clone size: -
J gene: TRBJ1-3
CDR3 length: 13
D gene: -
V gene: TRBV7-2
CDR3 DNA: TGTGCCAGCAGCTGGGGACGGGGAAACACCATATATTTT
CDR3 protein: CASSWGRGNTIYF

clone size: once
J gene: TRBJ2-2
CDR3 length: 15
D gene: TRBD1
V gene: TRBV11-3
CDR3 DNA: TGTGCCAGCAGCCAGGGGACAGGGGAGGCCGGGGAGCTGTTTTTT
CDR3 protein: CASSQGTGEAGELFF

clone size: once
J gene: TRBJ1-2
CDR3 length: 16
D gene: TRBD1
V gene: TRBV4-1
CDR3 DNA: TGCGCCAGCAGCCAAGATCTTATCGGGACAGGACATGGCTACACCTTC
CDR3 protein: CASSQDLIGTGHGYTF

clone size: -
J gene: TRBJ1-5
CDR3 length: 13
D gene: -
V gene: TRBV12-3/TRBV12-4
CDR3 DNA: TGTGCCAGCAGCCCACAGGGTGTCCAGCCCCAGCATTTT
CDR3 protein: CASSPQGVQPQHF

clone size: -
J gene: TRBJ2-3
CDR3 length: 16
D gene: -
V gene: TRBV10-1
CDR3 DNA: TGCGCCAGCAGTTCCCGAGGGGGGGAGAAGACAGATACGCAGTATTTT
CDR3 protein: CASSSRGGEKTDTQYF

clone size: -
J gene: TRBJ2-1
CDR3 length: 18
D gene: TRBD2
V gene: TRBV18
CDR3 DNA: TGTGCCAGCTCACCACAGACTAGCGGGTTGAGCTCCTACAATGAGCAGTTCTTC
CDR3 protein: CASSPQTSGLSSYNEQFF

clone size: -
J gene: TRBJ2-1
CDR3 length: 17
D gene: -
V gene: TRBV6-1
CDR3 DNA: TGTGCCAGCAGTGAAGTGAAAGGGGGTCCCGCTGGGAATGAGCAGTTCTTC
CDR3 protein: CASSEVKGGPAGNEQFF

clone size: -
J gene: TRBJ2-2
CDR3 length: 20
D gene: TRBD2
V gene: TRBV11-2
CDR3 DNA: TGTGCCAGCAGCTTAGATCTTGGGACTAGCGGGGGCGCGAACACCGGGGAGCTGTTTTTT
CDR3 protein: CASSLDLGTSGGANTGELFF

clone size: -
J gene: TRBJ1-2
CDR3 length: 14
D gene: -
V gene: TRBV3-1/TRBV3-2
CDR3 DNA: TGTGCCAGCAGCCAAGGGGCGGTTTCGGCACTCAACACCTTC
CDR3 protein: CASSQGAVSALNTF

clone size: once
J gene: TRBJ1-6
CDR3 length: 19
D gene: -
V gene: TRBV3-1/TRBV3-2
CDR3 DNA: TGTGCCAGCAGCCAAGGGGCCCCGGGGCGGGGGACCTATAATTCACCCCTCCACTTT
CDR3 protein: CASSQGAPGRGTYNSPLHF

clone size: -
J gene: TRBJ2-2
CDR3 length: 15
D gene: -
V gene: TRBV5-1
CDR3 DNA: TGCGCCAGCAGGGACCGCAGCGGTAACACCGGGGAGCTGTTTTTT
CDR3 protein: CASRDRSGNTGELFF

clone size: once
J gene: TRBJ2-7
CDR3 length: 15
D gene: TRBD1
V gene: TRBV19
CDR3 DNA: TGTGCCAGTAGTACAGTGGGACAGGGGACCTACGAGCAGTACTTC
CDR3 protein: CASSTVGQGTYEQYF

clone size: -
J gene: TRBJ2-1
CDR3 length: 13
D gene: TRBD1
V gene: TRBV12-3/TRBV12-4
CDR3 DNA: TGTGCCAGCAGTCAACTAACAGGGGGTGAGCAGTTCTTC
CDR3 protein: CASSQLTGGEQFF

clone size: -
J gene: TRBJ1-1
CDR3 length: 15
D gene: -
V gene: TRBV4-1
CDR3 DNA: TGCGCCAGCAGCCAAGATCTGCAGGGGTACACTGAAGCTTTCTTT
CDR3 protein: CASSQDLQGYTEAFF

clone size: -
J gene: TRBJ2-1
CDR3 length: 12
D gene: -
V gene: TRBV7-2
CDR3 DNA: TGTGCCAGCAGCTTCTCTAGAACCGTGCAGTTCTTC
CDR3 protein: CASSFSRTVQFF

clone size: -
J gene: TRBJ2-1
CDR3 length: 15
D gene: TRBD1
V gene: TRBV7-2
CDR3 DNA: TGTGCCAGCAGCTTAGAGGGGGACAGTCACAATGAGCAGTTCTTC
CDR3 protein: CASSLEGDSHNEQFF

clone size: -
J gene: TRBJ2-7
CDR3 length: 14
D gene: -
V gene: TRBV4-3
CDR3 DNA: TGCGCCAGCAGCGCCCTAGTAGCGTCCCACGAGCAGTACTTC
CDR3 protein: CASSALVASHEQYF

clone size: -
J gene: TRBJ2-4
CDR3 length: 16
D gene: -
V gene: TRBV19
CDR3 DNA: TGTGCCAGTAGTATGGACAGAAGCCTAGCCAAAAACATTCAGTACTTC
CDR3 protein: CASSMDRSLAKNIQYF

clone size: once
J gene: TRBJ2-1
CDR3 length: 16
D gene: -
V gene: TRBV3-1/TRBV3-2
CDR3 DNA: TGTGCCAGCAGCCAACTTTGGGGCAGGGCTTACAATGAGCAGTTCTTC
CDR3 protein: CASSQLWGRAYNEQFF

clone size: -
J gene: TRBJ2-5
CDR3 length: 15
D gene: -
V gene: TRBV9
CDR3 DNA: TGTGCCAGCAGCGTAGCGTCGTGGGCCGGGGAGACCCAGTACTTC
CDR3 protein: CASSVASWAGETQYF

clone size: -
J gene: TRBJ1-2
CDR3 length: 16
D gene: -
V gene: TRBV11-2
CDR3 DNA: TGTGCCAGCAGGCTAGGGGGGGGCCTTTCCAAATATGGCTACACCTTC
CDR3 protein: CASRLGGGLSKYGYTF

clone size: -
J gene: TRBJ1-2
CDR3 length: 13
D gene: -
V gene: TRBV10-3
CDR3 DNA: TGTGCCATCAGTGAGCAGATTCGCTATGGCTACACCTTC
CDR3 protein: CAISEQIRYGYTF

clone size: -
J gene: TRBJ1-2
CDR3 length: 14
D gene: -
V gene: TRBV28
CDR3 DNA: TGTGCCAGCAGTTTGGCCAGGCCCCTCTATGGCTACACCTTC
CDR3 protein: CASSLARPLYGYTF

clone size: -
J gene: TRBJ1-3
CDR3 length: 17
D gene: -
V gene: TRBV18
CDR3 DNA: TGTGCCAGCTCACCGCCGGGACTCCGGCTCTCTGGAAACACCATATATTTT
CDR3 protein: CASSPPGLRLSGNTIYF

clone size: -
J gene: TRBJ1-2
CDR3 length: 15
D gene: -
V gene: TRBV21-1
CDR3 DNA: TGTGCCAGCAGCAAAAAGACAGGAAGGTTGGATGGCTACACCTTC
CDR3 protein: CASSKKTGRLDGYTF

clone size: -
J gene: TRBJ2-2
CDR3 length: 15
D gene: TRBD2
V gene: TRBV14
CDR3 DNA: TGTGCCAGCAGCCATCCGGGACTAGGTCGCGGGGAGCTGTTTTTT
CDR3 protein: CASSHPGLGRGELFF

clone size: -
J gene: TRBJ1-5
CDR3 length: 17
D gene: TRBD1
V gene: TRBV7-2
CDR3 DNA: TGTGCCAGCAGCTCCCGGGACAGGGGAGAACGCAATCAGCCCCAGCATTTT
CDR3 protein: CASSSRDRGERNQPQHF

clone size: -
J gene: TRBJ2-5
CDR3 length: 17
D gene: TRBD2
V gene: TRBV7-9
CDR3 DNA: TGTGCCAGCAGCTCGGGGGTTTTGACGGGAGGACAAGAGACCCAGTACTTC
CDR3 protein: CASSSGVLTGGQETQYF

clone size: -
J gene: TRBJ2-3
CDR3 length: 13
D gene: -
V gene: TRBV6-5
CDR3 DNA: TGTGCCAGCAGTTACGGGGGTAAAGATACGCAGTATTTT
CDR3 protein: CASSYGGKDTQYF

clone size: -
J gene: TRBJ2-2
CDR3 length: 14
D gene: -
V gene: TRBV19
CDR3 DNA: TGTGCCAGTACGAGAGCTACGAACACCGGGGAGCTGTTTTTT
CDR3 protein: CASTRATNTGELFF

clone size: -
J gene: TRBJ1-1
CDR3 length: 14
D gene: -
V gene: TRBV6-5
CDR3 DNA: TGTGCCAGCAGTCACCGGGACGGGAACACTGAAGCTTTCTTT
CDR3 protein: CASSHRDGNTEAFF

clone size: -
J gene: TRBJ2-1
CDR3 length: 16
D gene: TRBD2
V gene: TRBV10-1
CDR3 DNA: TGCGCCAGCAGTGAGTCGACGGGTACTAGCGGACATGAGCAGTTCTTC
CDR3 protein: CASSESTGTSGHEQFF

clone size: -
J gene: TRBJ1-5
CDR3 length: 16
D gene: -
V gene: TRBV11-3
CDR3 DNA: TGTGCCAGCAGCTTTTCTCAGGGCCCCGGCAATCAGCCCCAGCATTTT
CDR3 protein: CASSFSQGPGNQPQHF

clone size: -
J gene: TRBJ1-6
CDR3 length: 11
D gene: -
V gene: TRBV20-1
CDR3 DNA: TGCAGTGCTAGAGGGAATTCACCCCTCCACTTT
CDR3 protein: CSARGNSPLHF

clone size: -
J gene: TRBJ2-7
CDR3 length: 11
D gene: -
V gene: TRBV27
CDR3 DNA: TGTGCCAGCAGGATGGGGGACGAGCAGTACTTC
CDR3 protein: CASRMGDEQYF

clone size: -
J gene: TRBJ2-1
CDR3 length: 18
D gene: TRBD2
V gene: TRBV11-2
CDR3 DNA: TGTGCCAGCATCCAAGGGACTAGCGGGAGGGTGCAATCAAATGAGCAGTTCTTC
CDR3 protein: CASIQGTSGRVQSNEQFF

clone size: once
J gene: TRBJ1-2
CDR3 length: 12
D gene: -
V gene: TRBV18
CDR3 DNA: TGTGCCAGCTCCACAGCTAACTATGGCTACACCTTC
CDR3 protein: CASSTANYGYTF

clone size: once
J gene: TRBJ2-1
CDR3 length: 13
D gene: -
V gene: TRBV6-5
CDR3 DNA: TGTGCCAGCAGATACAGTGCATACAATGAGCAGTTCTTC
CDR3 protein: CASRYSAYNEQFF

clone size: few
J gene: TRBJ2-7
CDR3 length: 14
D gene: TRBD1
V gene: TRBV14
CDR3 DNA: TGTGCCAGCAGGAGAGGACAGGGTTCGGACGAGCAGTACTTC
CDR3 protein: CASRRGQGSDEQYF

clone size: -
J gene: TRBJ2-6
CDR3 length: 19
D gene: -
V gene: TRBV5-1
CDR3 DNA: TGCGCCAGCAGCCCGGGACGCGGAGGGAGTTTGTCTGGGGCCAACGTCCTGACTTTC
CDR3 protein: CASSPGRGGSLSGANVLTF

clone size: -
J gene: TRBJ1-1
CDR3 length: 13
D gene: TRBD1
V gene: TRBV10-2
CDR3 DNA: TGCGCCAGCAGACTACAGGGGGCTGTTGAAGCTTTCTTT
CDR3 protein: CASRLQGAVEAFF

clone size: -
J gene: TRBJ1-3
CDR3 length: 14
D gene: -
V gene: TRBV18
CDR3 DNA: TGTGCCAGCCTCCGGGACATACATGGAAACACCATATATTTT
CDR3 protein: CASLRDIHGNTIYF

clone size: once
J gene: TRBJ2-3
CDR3 length: 15
D gene: -
V gene: TRBV6-1
CDR3 DNA: TGTGCCAGCAGTGACCTAGCGCCGGCTGTAGATACGCAGTATTTT
CDR3 protein: CASSDLAPAVDTQYF